The 19 T cell receptor beta chains given below trace back to one sample, sequenced in a study of radiotherapy plus CTLA-4 blockade in lung cancer. Some clones are missing from TCRdb's copy, which holds only in-frame ones; the method was immunoSEQ multiplex PCR. In the table there are more than 90,000 clones, approximately 77% of which are singletons. Sequencing was performed on peripheral blood, taken from a patient treated with radiotherapy plus ipilimumab. The source of these receptors is a human donor with non-small cell lung cancer that progressed on radiotherapy plus ipilimumab. Some clones in this sample may be carry-over from other donors' samples.

V is TRBV2 and J is TRBJ2-3; tentatively, D is TRBD2 (5 bases). Germline values: CDR1 SNHLY, CDR2 FYNNEI. Trimming left V 6 bases short and J 1 base short, with 11 bases between. This CDR3 comprises 14 residues. CDR3 coding DNA: TGTGCCAGCAGGAAGACTACCGGCACAGATACGCAGTATTTT. Amino acid sequence: CASRKTTGTDTQYF.

The chain recombines TRBV6-1 with TRBJ2-2; 7 bases fit TRBD1. This CDR3 region has 13 residues. The germline V gene encodes CDR1 MNHNS and CDR2 SASEGT. V dropped 6 bases and J dropped 6; count of bases not matched to a gene: 4. The CDR3 region has the DNA TGTGCCAGCAGCTATGACAGGGCCGGGGAGCTGTTTTTT. It encodes CASSYDRAGELFF.

The V gene is TRBV7-9, the J gene TRBJ2-2, with D perhaps assigned TRBD1 or TRBD2 (6 bases each). CDR1 is SEHNR, CDR2 FQNEAQ, per germline (reference sequence). The CDR3 totals 13 residues. The V and J ends lost 3 bases and 6 bases respectively, with 8 bases between them. The CDR3 here is CASSLGGSGELFF. The CDR3 nucleotides are TGTGCCAGCAGCTTGGGGGGCTCCGGGGAGCTGTTTTTT.

This chain uses TRBV6-1 with TRBJ2-2; D may correspond to TRBD1 or TRBD2 (5 bases each). Germline loops: CDR1 MNHNS, CDR2 SASEGT. Trimming shortened V by 11 bases and J by 0 bases, and 13 bases separated the two germline ends. The CDR3 runs to 14 residues. The CDR3 loop is CASRGFTNTGELFF. CDR3 in DNA: TGTGCCTCGAGGGGTTTTACGAACACCGGGGAGCTGTTTTTT.

The V gene is TRBV6-1, the J gene TRBJ2-3, with a tentative D call TRBD2 (6 bases). Trimming left V 2 bases short and J 2 bases short, with 17 bases between. Germline values: CDR1 MNHNS, CDR2 SASEGT. The CDR3 contains 17 residues. The CDR3 is CASSERRAGAYTDTQYF. Written as DNA, the CDR3 is TGTGCCAGCAGTGAAAGGAGGGCTGGGGCGTACACAGATACGCAGTATTTT.

J is TRBJ2-7 and V is TRBV18; 7 nucleotides align to TRBD1. The CDR3 totals 15 residues. The J segment lost 0 bases and the V segment lost 8 bases, leaving 10 bases of the junction unmatched. Germline CDR1 and CDR2: KGHSH and LQKENI. The CDR3 DNA reads TGTGCCAGCACTGCTGACAGGGCCTACTCCTACGAGCAGTACTTC. Its protein is CASTADRAYSYEQYF.

CDR3 sequence: CASSQSRGGYEQYF. The DNA of the CDR3 is TGCGCCAGCAGCCAAAGCAGGGGAGGCTACGAGCAGTACTTC. V and J are TRBV4-3 and TRBJ2-7; D is perhaps TRBD1 or TRBD2 (6 bases each). CDR3 size: 14 residues. Germline assignment: CDR1 LGHNA and CDR2 YSLEER. Between the trimmed V and J ends, which lost 2 bases and 3 bases, there was a span of 11 bases.

The count of this clone is one. This chain joins TRBV6-6 and TRBJ2-3, with D maybe TRBD2 (5 bases). V shed 7 bases and J shed 1 base, with 9 bases lying between them. Germline V gene data show CDR1 as MNHNY and CDR2 as SVGAGI (reference sequence). The CDR3 contains 13 residues. CDR3 DNA: TGTGCCAGCACCCCAGCGGGCACAGATACGCAGTATTTT. The encoded protein is CASTPAGTDTQYF.

The chain employs TRBV4-2 and TRBJ2-3; 9 positions match TRBD2. J was trimmed by 1 base and V by 0 bases; bases with no gene match: 5. This CDR3 comprises 17 residues. CDR1 LGHNA and CDR2 YNFKEQ come from the germline V gene. CDR3 in DNA: TGTGCCAGCAGCCAAGATCCCATAGCGGGGGGCACAGATACGCAGTATTTT. Its translation is CASSQDPIAGGTDTQYF.

The V gene is TRBV7-9, the J gene TRBJ1-2; D gene uncertain. Germline V CDR1 and CDR2: SEHNR, FQNEAQ (reference sequence). The CDR3 is 16 amino acids. V lost 2 bases, J lost 0 bases, and 13 bases lay in between. CDR3 coding DNA: TGTGCCAGCAGCTTACTATATCGTCCGCCTAACTATGGCTACACCTTC. Encoded protein: CASSLLYRPPNYGYTF.

This clone has just one count. V is TRBV11-2 and J is TRBJ1-2, with 9 bases identical to TRBD1. This CDR3 has 14 residues. The germline gives CDR1 SGHAT, CDR2 FQNNGV. J was trimmed by 8 bases and V by 5 bases; bases with no gene match: 9. CDR3 protein: CASSQERTGDGYTF. The CDR3, as DNA: TGTGCCAGCAGCCAGGAAAGGACAGGGGACGGCTACACCTTC. Full variable domain (outside the CDR3, taken from reference TRBV11-2 and TRBJ1-2): EAGVAQSPRYKIIEKRQSVAFWCNPISGHATLYWYQQILGQGPKLLIQFQNNGVVDDSQLPKDRFSAERLKGVDSTLKIQPAKLEDSAVYLCASSQERTGDGYTFGSGTRLTVV.

This clone has only one observation. The genes are TRBV9 and TRBJ2-7; TRBD1 might be the D (7 bases). This CDR3 is built from 15 residues. Germline CDR1 reads SGDLS; CDR2 reads YYNGEE. V lost 0 bases, J lost 5 bases, and 15 bases lay in between. CDR3 coding DNA: TGTGCCAGCAGCGTAGTTGGAGGGGGCATCGACGAGCAGTACTTC. Translated: CASSVVGGGIDEQYF.

The chain couples TRBV4-2 to TRBJ2-2; D is possibly TRBD1 (6 bases). Germline V CDR1 and CDR2: LGHNA, YNFKEQ. The CDR3 length is 16 residues. Trimming shortened V by 3 bases and J by 0 bases, and 11 bases separated the two germline ends. The CDR3 here is CASSHLDRSNTGELFF. DNA of the CDR3: TGTGCCAGCAGCCATCTCGACAGGTCGAACACCGGGGAGCTGTTTTTT.

This chain connects TRBV9 to TRBJ1-2; maybe TRBD1 (5 bases). V shed 2 bases and J shed 7 bases, with 18 bases lying between them. This CDR3 contains 15 residues. Germline V CDR1 and CDR2: SGDLS, YYNGEE. The CDR3 sequence is CASSVIGEGHGGYTF. For the CDR3, the DNA is TGTGCCAGCAGCGTGATAGGGGAGGGTCACGGTGGCTACACCTTC.

The chain carries TRBV28 and TRBJ1-2, with no clear D. The CDR3 is 15 amino acids. V dropped 6 bases and J dropped 4 bases, with 18 bases sitting between them. Germline values: CDR1 MDHEN, CDR2 SYDVKM. The CDR3 reads CASSRGPALLYGYTF. Written as DNA, the CDR3 is TGTGCCAGCAGCCGTGGGCCCGCATTACTCTATGGCTACACCTTC.

V usage is TRBV6-6 and J usage is TRBJ1-5; D is uncertain. CDR1 and CDR2 (germline): MNHNY, SVGAGI (reference sequence). This CDR3 comprises 12 residues. V was trimmed by 5 bases and J by 9 bases, leaving 11 bases between them. In nucleotides, the CDR3 is TGTGCCAGCAGTCCACCTAGGTTGCCCCAGCATTTT. This translates into CASSPPRLPQHF.

The chain combines TRBV10-3 with TRBJ1-2; 8 nucleotides align to TRBD1. Germline lookup yields CDR1 ENHRY and CDR2 SYGVKD. V lost 6 bases to trimming and J lost 4 bases; unmatched junction nucleotides: 7. The CDR3 has 14 amino acids. In DNA, the CDR3 is TGTGCCATCAGCAGGGGGCGTCGTCCCTATGGCTACACCTTC. Its protein product is CAISRGRRPYGYTF.

The V gene is TRBV5-1, the J gene TRBJ2-2; D possibly corresponds to TRBD2 (6 bases). The CDR3 has 16 residues. Trimming shortened V by 4 bases and J by 4 bases, and 17 bases separated the two germline ends. CDR1 and CDR2 (germline): SGHRS, YFSETQ. CDR3 in DNA: TGCGCCAGCAGCGGGAGGACGCTCCCGGGCACCGGGGAGCTGTTTTTT. The encoded protein is CASSGRTLPGTGELFF.

As DNA, the CDR3 is TGTGCCAGCAGTTACAGCGTAGGAGCAGACTCGAGGGGCTACACCTTC. As protein: CASSYSVGADSRGYTF. The V and J genes are TRBV6-5 and TRBJ1-2; no reliable D call. The CDR3 spans 16 residues. From germline, CDR1 is MNHEY and CDR2 SVGAGI. The V gene lost 2 bases and the J gene lost 8 bases, with 21 bases spanning the gap.